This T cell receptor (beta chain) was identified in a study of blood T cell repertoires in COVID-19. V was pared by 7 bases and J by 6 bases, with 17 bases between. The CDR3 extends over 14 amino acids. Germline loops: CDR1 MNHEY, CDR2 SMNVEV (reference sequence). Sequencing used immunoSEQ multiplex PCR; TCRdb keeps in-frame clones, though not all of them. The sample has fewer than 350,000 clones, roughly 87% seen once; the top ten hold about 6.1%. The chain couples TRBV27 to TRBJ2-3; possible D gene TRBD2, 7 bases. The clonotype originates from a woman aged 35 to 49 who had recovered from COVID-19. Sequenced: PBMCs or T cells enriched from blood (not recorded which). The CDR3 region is CASTLGGAMDTQYF. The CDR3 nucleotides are TGTGCCAGCACCTTGGGGGGGGCGATGGATACGCAGTATTTT.